These T cell receptor beta chains were read from a single sample in a study of CD8 T cells in Susac syndrome. TCRdb recomputed calls from the immunoSEQ multiplex PCR reads with MiXCR, one row per CDR3 protein. The sample has 70,000 to 100,000 distinct CDR3 sequences, approximately 96% seen once. The specimen was CD8+ T cells from PBMCs. Receptor source: a human donor with Susac syndrome. Both conserved end residues are part of each CDR3. A D gene is named only where the DNA matches it firmly. Not all rows give a size; the values are once, few, many and, for expanded clones, a class.

j_call	d_call	v_call	clone_size	cdr3_nt	cdr3_aa
TRBJ2-5	-	TRBV7-9	-	TGTGCCAGCAGTTCCGCTGGGGTGGAGACCCAGTACTTC	CASSSAGVETQYF
TRBJ2-6	-	TRBV29-1	-	TGCAGCGGTCTGGAGGCTGGGGCCAACGTCCTGACTTTC	CSGLEAGANVLTF
TRBJ1-2	-	TRBV15	-	TGTGCCACCAGCAGAGAGAAGGGACGTCGGAATGGCTACACCTTC	CATSREKGRRNGYTF
TRBJ2-7	-	TRBV27	-	TGTGCCAGCAGCCCCCCCAGAGCCTACGAGCAGTACTTC	CASSPPRAYEQYF
TRBJ2-1	TRBD2	TRBV5-1	once	TGCGCCAGCAGGGGGACTAGCTCCTACAATGAGCAGTTCTTC	CASRGTSSYNEQFF
TRBJ2-4	TRBD2	TRBV14	-	TGTGCCAGCAGCCAAGTGACTAGCGGGAGGGCCAGGGACATTCAGTACTTC	CASSQVTSGRARDIQYF
TRBJ1-1	-	TRBV3-1	-	TGTGCCAGCAGCCCCGGGGGGGCCACTGAAGCTTTCTTT	CASSPGGATEAFF
TRBJ1-5	-	TRBV20-1	-	TGCAGTGCTCTCAACAGGAATAGCAATCAGCCCCAGCATTTT	CSALNRNSNQPQHF
TRBJ2-1	-	TRBV12-3/TRBV12-4	-	TGTGCCAGCAGTAGATATAGCTCCTACAATGAGCAGTTCTTC	CASSRYSSYNEQFF
TRBJ2-1	TRBD1	TRBV4-3	-	TGCGCCAGCAGCCATCTGCCGGGACAGATCTACAATGAGCAGTTCTTC	CASSHLPGQIYNEQFF
TRBJ1-2	-	TRBV9	-	TGTGCCAGCAGCGTAGTCCCTGGAGGTGGCTACACCTTC	CASSVVPGGGYTF
TRBJ2-2	-	TRBV12-3/TRBV12-4	-	TGTGCCAGCAGTCCTGGGGGGTGGCACACCGGGGAGCTGTTTTTT	CASSPGGWHTGELFF
TRBJ2-6	-	TRBV2	-	TGTGCCAGCAGTGAAGGGCGGCGCTCTGGGGCCAACGTCCTGACTTTC	CASSEGRRSGANVLTF
TRBJ2-1	TRBD2	TRBV14	-	TGTGCCAGCAGCCAACTAGCGGGAGGGCACAATGAGCAGTTCTTC	CASSQLAGGHNEQFF
TRBJ2-2	TRBD2	TRBV29-1	-	TGCAGCGTTGTCGCCCGACTAGCGGGGAACACCGGGGAGCTGTTTTTT	CSVVARLAGNTGELFF
TRBJ2-5	-	TRBV5-4	once	TGTGCCAGCAGCCTACCGCCCGATTTGAGAGAGACCCAGTACTTC	CASSLPPDLRETQYF
TRBJ2-1	TRBD2	TRBV12-3/TRBV12-4	-	TGTGCCAGCAGTTTAGTGGAGCGGGATCATTCTTTGGAGCAGTTCTTC	CASSLVERDHSLEQFF
TRBJ2-2	-	TRBV30	-	TGTGCCTGGAGTTTCGGTCCAGTCGGCACCGGGGAGCTGTTTTTT	CAWSFGPVGTGELFF
TRBJ2-7	-	TRBV4-2	-	TGTGCCAGCAGCCGCCCGGAGGGGTACGAGCAGTACTTC	CASSRPEGYEQYF
TRBJ2-1	TRBD1	TRBV7-9	once	TGTGCCAGCAGCTCTACGGGACAGAGTCCCTACAATGAGCAGTTCTTC	CASSSTGQSPYNEQFF
TRBJ1-4	-	TRBV7-9	-	TGTGCCAGCAGCCCGAATGAAAAACTGTTTTTT	CASSPNEKLFF
TRBJ2-5	TRBD1	TRBV4-3	-	TGCGCCAGCAGCCAAGAACAGGGGCCCCAAGAGACCCAGTACTTC	CASSQEQGPQETQYF
TRBJ2-7	-	TRBV10-3	-	TGTGCCGCCGCCCCCACGGGGCAAGCCCCCTACGAGCAGTACTTC	CAAAPTGQAPYEQYF
TRBJ2-7	-	TRBV28	-	TGTGCCAGCAGTTTATCTGTCGGTAGCTACGAGCAGTACTTC	CASSLSVGSYEQYF
TRBJ2-2	-	TRBV4-3	-	TGCGCCAGCAGCCAAGGCGGAGGCGGGGAGCTGTTTTTT	CASSQGGGGELFF
TRBJ2-1	TRBD2	TRBV6-5	few	TGTGCCAGCAGTTACGCGGGCGGGGGTATCAATGAGCAGTTCTTC	CASSYAGGGINEQFF
TRBJ2-1	-	TRBV12-3/TRBV12-4	-	TGTGCCAGCAGTCCCCCTAGACGCGGAGCGCAGGGGCAGTTCTTC	CASSPPRRGAQGQFF
TRBJ1-1	-	TRBV20-1	-	TGCAGTGCTAGATGGACGGTTGAAGCTTTCTTT	CSARWTVEAFF
TRBJ2-7	TRBD2	TRBV7-9	-	TGTGCCAGCAGCCCCGCCGGGGGGAACCCCTACGAGCAGTACTTC	CASSPAGGNPYEQYF
TRBJ2-3	-	TRBV5-4	-	TGTGCCAGCAGCTTGCTTCCCGGGAACACAGATACGCAGTATTTT	CASSLLPGNTDTQYF
TRBJ2-3	TRBD2	TRBV4-2	-	TGTGCCAGCAGCCAGGAGGGTAGCGGGGGCCCGGCAGATACGCAGTATTTT	CASSQEGSGGPADTQYF
TRBJ2-7	TRBD1	TRBV14	-	TGTGCCAGCAGCCAAGAGACAGGGTACGAGCAGTACTTC	CASSQETGYEQYF
TRBJ2-1	TRBD2	TRBV29-1	-	TGCAGCGTTGGGACTAGCGGGAATGAGCAGTTCTTC	CSVGTSGNEQFF
TRBJ2-6	-	TRBV7-3	once	TGTGCCAGCAGCTTAGGGCTCTTCGGTAGAGCCTCTGGGGCCAACGTCCTGACTTTC	CASSLGLFGRASGANVLTF
TRBJ2-2	-	TRBV9	-	TGTGCCAGCAGCGTTACCTCAGACCCCAGCGGGGAGCTGTTTTTT	CASSVTSDPSGELFF
TRBJ2-3	-	TRBV20-1	-	TGCAGTGCTAGAATAGGCCTGTCAGATACGCAGTATTTT	CSARIGLSDTQYF
TRBJ2-1	TRBD1	TRBV5-1	-	TGCGCCAGCAGCTCGGGACAGGGGCCAATCAATGAGCAGTTCTTC	CASSSGQGPINEQFF
TRBJ2-3	-	TRBV7-6	-	TGTGCCAGCAGCATTCTAGCCACCAGCACAGATACGCAGTATTTT	CASSILATSTDTQYF
TRBJ2-1	-	TRBV7-9	-	TGTGCCAGCGCTCAACAGGTCAATGAGCAGTTCTTC	CASAQQVNEQFF
TRBJ2-1	TRBD1	TRBV15	-	TGTGCCACCAGCCTGGACAGGGCCAATGAGCAGTTCTTC	CATSLDRANEQFF
TRBJ1-1	TRBD1	TRBV20-1	-	TGCAGTGCTGAAACAGGGGACACTGAAGCTTTCTTT	CSAETGDTEAFF
TRBJ2-1	TRBD2	TRBV9	-	TGTGCCAGCAGCGTAGAGGCTAGCGGGAGGGCCATGGATGAGCAGTTCTTC	CASSVEASGRAMDEQFF
TRBJ2-3	-	TRBV28	-	TGTGCCAGCAGCCAACCGATTCAGGGATACAGAGATACGCAGTATTTT	CASSQPIQGYRDTQYF
TRBJ1-1	TRBD1	TRBV25-1	-	TGTGCCAGCAAGACAGGGGGGTCACGGAACACTGAAGCTTTCTTT	CASKTGGSRNTEAFF
TRBJ2-7	-	TRBV29-1	-	TGCAGCGTTGAATCGGACCCCTACGAGCAGTACTTC	CSVESDPYEQYF
TRBJ2-1	-	TRBV9	-	TGTGCCAGCAGCGTTCGCGGTAGTCTCGGGAAAAATGAGCAGTTCTTC	CASSVRGSLGKNEQFF
TRBJ2-5	-	TRBV4-1	-	TGCGCCAGTTTAGGGACGGGAGAGACCCAGTACTTC	CASLGTGETQYF
TRBJ1-2	TRBD1	TRBV5-4	-	TGTGCCAGCAGCTTGGAAAGACAGGGCTATGGCTACACCTTC	CASSLERQGYGYTF
TRBJ2-7	-	TRBV29-1	-	TGCAGCGTTCCAAGGGCAGGGATGTCGGAAGAGCAGTACTTC	CSVPRAGMSEEQYF
TRBJ2-1	TRBD2	TRBV20-1	-	TGCAGTGCCTGGACTAGCTCCTACAATGAGCAGTTCTTC	CSAWTSSYNEQFF
TRBJ2-7	-	TRBV7-9	-	TGTGCCAGCAGCTTAGAACGGCTACGGGAGCAGTACTTC	CASSLERLREQYF